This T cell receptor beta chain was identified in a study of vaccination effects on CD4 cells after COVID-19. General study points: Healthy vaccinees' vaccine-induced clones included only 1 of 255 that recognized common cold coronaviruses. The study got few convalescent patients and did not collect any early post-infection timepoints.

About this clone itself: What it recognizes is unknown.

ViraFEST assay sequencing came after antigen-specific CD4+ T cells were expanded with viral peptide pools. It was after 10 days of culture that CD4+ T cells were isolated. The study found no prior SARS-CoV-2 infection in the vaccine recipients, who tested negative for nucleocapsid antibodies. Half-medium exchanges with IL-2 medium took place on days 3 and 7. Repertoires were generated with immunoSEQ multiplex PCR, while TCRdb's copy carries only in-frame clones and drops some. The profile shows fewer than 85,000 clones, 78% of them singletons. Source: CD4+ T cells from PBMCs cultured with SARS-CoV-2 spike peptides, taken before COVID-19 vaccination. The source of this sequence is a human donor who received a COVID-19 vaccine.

CDR3 loop: CASSQEVGAGEQFF. The CDR3 DNA sequence: TGCGCCAGCAGCCAAGAGGTGGGGGCGGGTGAGCAGTTCTTC. This chain connects TRBV4-3 to TRBJ2-1, with a possible D match to TRBD1 (6 bases). Germline CDR1 and CDR2: LGHNA and YSLEER. The CDR3 length is 14 residues. The ends were cut back, 0 bases at V and 9 bases at J, with 12 bases in the middle.